This entry describes one T cell receptor (beta chain). The entry originates in a study of shared clonotypes between healthy human individuals. Clones were read by immunoSEQ multiplex PCR, and TCRdb kept only the in-frame ones, dropping some. The sample holds 760,000 or so clones, roughly 96% seen once. CD45RO-negative cells were positively selected for CCR7, leaving out terminally differentiated effector memory CD45RA+ cells. The CDR3 length is 19 residues. Germline V gives CDR1 SEHNR, CDR2 FQNEAQ (reference sequence). Trimming took 4 bases from V and 0 from J; bases not matched to a gene: 10. This chain uses TRBV7-9 with TRBJ2-1; 12 nucleotides match TRBD2. Source material: naive CD8+ T cells sorted from blood. This receptor was identified in a man younger than 40 in good health. DNA for the CDR3: TGTGCCAGCAGCTCAGGACTAGCGGGAATCCAGAGCTCCTACAATGAGCAGTTCTTC. This translates into CASSSGLAGIQSSYNEQFF.